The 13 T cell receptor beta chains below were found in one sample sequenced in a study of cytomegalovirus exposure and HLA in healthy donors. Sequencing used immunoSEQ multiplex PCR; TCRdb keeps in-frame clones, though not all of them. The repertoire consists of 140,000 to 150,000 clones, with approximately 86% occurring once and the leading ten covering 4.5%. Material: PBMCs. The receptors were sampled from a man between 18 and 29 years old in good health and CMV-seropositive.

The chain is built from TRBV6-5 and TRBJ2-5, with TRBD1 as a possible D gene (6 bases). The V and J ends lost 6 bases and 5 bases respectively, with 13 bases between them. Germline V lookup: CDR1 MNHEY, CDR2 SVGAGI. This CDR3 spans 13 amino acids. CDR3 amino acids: CASSRQGYETQYF. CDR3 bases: TGTGCCAGCAGCCGTCAGGGGTACGAGACCCAGTACTTC.

The DNA of the CDR3 is TGCGCCAGCAGCCGAATTGGGGGGGAACCGAACACTGAAGCTTTCTTT. Protein sequence: CASSRIGGEPNTEAFF. The rearrangement uses TRBV4-1 and TRBJ1-1; possible D gene TRBD1, 5 bases. V lost 4 bases to trimming and J lost 1 base, with 16 bases between them. Looked up from germline, CDR1 is MGHRA and CDR2 is YSYEKL. The CDR3 has 16 residues.

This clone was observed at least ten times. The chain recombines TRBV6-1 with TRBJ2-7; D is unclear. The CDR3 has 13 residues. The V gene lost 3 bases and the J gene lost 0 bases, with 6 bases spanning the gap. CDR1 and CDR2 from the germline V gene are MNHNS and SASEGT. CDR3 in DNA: TGTGCCAGCAGTGAGACTTACTCCTACGAGCAGTACTTC. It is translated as CASSETYSYEQYF.

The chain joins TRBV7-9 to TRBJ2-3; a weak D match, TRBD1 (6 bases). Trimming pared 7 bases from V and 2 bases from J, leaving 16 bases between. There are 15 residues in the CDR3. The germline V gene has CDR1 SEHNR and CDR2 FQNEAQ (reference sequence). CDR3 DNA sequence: TGTGCCAGCAATCGGGGCGGACAGTCCACAGATACGCAGTATTTT. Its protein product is CASNRGGQSTDTQYF.

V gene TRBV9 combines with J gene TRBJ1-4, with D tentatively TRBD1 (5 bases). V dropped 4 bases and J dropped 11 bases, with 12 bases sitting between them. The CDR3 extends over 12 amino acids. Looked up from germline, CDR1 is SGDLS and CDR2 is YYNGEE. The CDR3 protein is CASSSGGGKLFF. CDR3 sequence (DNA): TGTGCCAGCAGCTCAGGTGGGGGGAAACTGTTTTTT.

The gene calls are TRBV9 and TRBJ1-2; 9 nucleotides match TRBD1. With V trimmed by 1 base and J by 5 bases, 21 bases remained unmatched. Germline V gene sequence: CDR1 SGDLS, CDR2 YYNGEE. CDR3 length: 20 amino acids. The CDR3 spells CASSVSRQGGDQGRGYGYTF. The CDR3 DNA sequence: TGTGCCAGCAGCGTATCGAGACAGGGGGGAGATCAGGGTAGAGGGTATGGCTACACCTTC.

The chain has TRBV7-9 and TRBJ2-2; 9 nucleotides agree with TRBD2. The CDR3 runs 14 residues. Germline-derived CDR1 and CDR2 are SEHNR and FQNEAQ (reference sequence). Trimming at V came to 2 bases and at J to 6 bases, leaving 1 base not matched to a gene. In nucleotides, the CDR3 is TGTGCCAGCAGCTTAAGACTAGCGGCCGGGGAGCTGTTTTTT. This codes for CASSLRLAAGELFF.

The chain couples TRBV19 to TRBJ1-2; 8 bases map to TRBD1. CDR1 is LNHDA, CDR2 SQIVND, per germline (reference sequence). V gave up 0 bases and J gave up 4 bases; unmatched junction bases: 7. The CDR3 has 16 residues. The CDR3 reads CASSIDGRGRFYGYTF. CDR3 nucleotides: TGTGCCAGTAGTATAGATGGCAGGGGGCGCTTCTATGGCTACACCTTC.

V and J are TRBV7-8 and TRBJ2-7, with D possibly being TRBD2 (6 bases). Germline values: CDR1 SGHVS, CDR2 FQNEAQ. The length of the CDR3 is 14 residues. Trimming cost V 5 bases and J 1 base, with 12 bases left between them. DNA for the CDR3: TGTGCCAGCAGCGAAATCGGGGGATCCTACGAGCAGTACTTC. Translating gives CASSEIGGSYEQYF.

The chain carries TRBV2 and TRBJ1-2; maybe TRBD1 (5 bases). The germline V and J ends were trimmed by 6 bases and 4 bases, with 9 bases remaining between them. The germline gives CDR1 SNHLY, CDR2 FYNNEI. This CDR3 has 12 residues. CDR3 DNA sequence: TGTGCCAGCAGGGATGACAGCTATGGCTACACCTTC. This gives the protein CASRDDSYGYTF. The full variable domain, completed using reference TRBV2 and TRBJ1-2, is EPEVTQTPSHQVTQMGQEVILRCVPISNHLYFYWYRQILGQKVEFLVSFYNNEISEKSEIFDDQFSVERPDGSNFTLKIRSTKLEDSAMYFCASRDDSYGYTFGSGTRLTVV.

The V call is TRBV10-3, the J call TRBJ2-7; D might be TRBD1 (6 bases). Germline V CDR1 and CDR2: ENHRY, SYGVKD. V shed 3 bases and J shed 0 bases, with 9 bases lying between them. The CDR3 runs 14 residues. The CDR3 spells CAISDDRSSYEQYF. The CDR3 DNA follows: TGTGCCATCAGTGATGACAGGAGCTCCTACGAGCAGTACTTC.

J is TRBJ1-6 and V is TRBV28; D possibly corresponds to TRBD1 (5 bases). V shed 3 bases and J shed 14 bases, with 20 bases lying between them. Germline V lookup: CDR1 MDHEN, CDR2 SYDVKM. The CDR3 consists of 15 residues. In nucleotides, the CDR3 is TGTGCCAGCAGTTTCGAAGGGGCGGCCCTGAGGACCCTCCACTTT. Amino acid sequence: CASSFEGAALRTLHF.

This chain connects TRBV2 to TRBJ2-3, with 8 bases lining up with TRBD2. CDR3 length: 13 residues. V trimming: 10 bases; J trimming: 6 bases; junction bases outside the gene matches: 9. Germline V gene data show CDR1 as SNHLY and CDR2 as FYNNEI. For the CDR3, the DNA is TGTGCCATCCTAGGGGTAGCGGGGGATACGCAGTATTTT. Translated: CAILGVAGDTQYF. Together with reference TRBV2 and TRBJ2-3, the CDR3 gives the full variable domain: EPEVTQTPSHQVTQMGQEVILRCVPISNHLYFYWYRQILGQKVEFLVSFYNNEISEKSEIFDDQFSVERPDGSNFTLKIRSTKLEDSAMYFCAILGVAGDTQYFGPGTRLTVL.